This section outlines one T cell receptor (beta chain) sequence together with its context. TCRdb reprocessed the 5' RACE reads with MiXCR, giving one entry per CDR3 protein. In the table there are 250,000 to 400,000 distinct CDR3 sequences, 9.5% to 13% of which are singletons. J was trimmed by 6 bases and V by 1 base; bases with no gene match: 9. Per germline, CDR1 LGHDT and CDR2 YNNKEL (reference sequence). The CDR3 contains 15 residues. The data are from a study of CD8 T cells in ankylosing spondylitis. V is TRBV3-1 and J is TRBJ2-7, with 7 bases that match TRBD2. Sequencing was done on a sample of blood, either unsorted or a sorted T cell fraction (not recorded which). This clonotype originated in a female donor with ankylosing spondylitis or in good health (not recorded which). The CDR3 bases are TGTGCCAGCAGCCAAGTTAAGGGGAGGGGAAGCGAGCAGTACTTC. Its translation: CASSQVKGRGSEQYF.